The clone carrying this TCR beta chain was seen at least ten times. Molecular barcoded adaptors covering alpha/delta and beta/gamma chains were used on about 390 ng RNA. From the reads, TCRdb called clonotypes with MiXCR, one entry per CDR3 protein. The data contain 100,000 to 150,000 distinct CDR3 sequences, 13% of them seen just once; the ten biggest clones take up approximately 11%. The data are from a study of read filtering for tumor transcriptome and immune sequencing. The CDR3 covers 16 residues. Per the germline V gene, CDR1 is MNHEY and CDR2 is SVGEGT. V shed 5 bases and J shed 0 bases, with 14 bases lying between them.

The sequence derives from a donor at least 40 years old with multiple myeloma. V usage is TRBV6-2 or TRBV6-3 and J usage is TRBJ2-1, with TRBD1 as a possible D gene (6 bases). Sequenced input: a population of CD138-negative cells sorted from bone marrow. In DNA form, the CDR3 reads TGTGCCAGCAGTAACGGACAGCGCAACTCCTACAATGAGCAGTTCTTC. Protein sequence: CASSNGQRNSYNEQFF.